This TCR beta chain was captured in a study of blood T cell repertoires in COVID-19. Study overall: Samples of COVID-19 (acute and convalescent) were obtained from the United States, Italy and Spain.

V gave up 1 base and J gave up 4 bases; unmatched junction bases: 7. In germline, CDR1 is KGHSH, CDR2 LQKENI. The CDR3 runs 16 residues. Those enrolled in Seattle joined during active infection and were followed longitudinally afterward. As originally analysed: Amplification of reference gene primers was used by the study to estimate nucleated cell counts. TCRdb keeps only in-frame clones here, not all; method: immunoSEQ multiplex PCR. The D gene and trimming were derived from the DNA, and the V and J assignments and clone size from that table. The sample shows about 200,000 clones, about 88% of them seen only once.

The chain combines TRBV18 with TRBJ1-5, with TRBD1 identical over 7 bases. The sample taken for sequencing was peripheral blood. The sequence was obtained from a man aged 50 or older with COVID-19, enrolled during active disease. CDR3 DNA sequence: TGTGCCAGCTCACCACTTGGGGACAGCCTAAATCAGCCCCAGCATTTT. It translates to CASSPLGDSLNQPQHF. The variable domain in full, completed from reference TRBV18 and TRBJ1-5, reads NAGVMQNPRHLVRRRGQEARLRCSPMKGHSHVYWYRQLPEEGLKFMVYLQKENIIDESGMPKERFSAEFPKEGPSILRIQQVVRGDSAAYFCASSPLGDSLNQPQHFGDGTRLSIL.